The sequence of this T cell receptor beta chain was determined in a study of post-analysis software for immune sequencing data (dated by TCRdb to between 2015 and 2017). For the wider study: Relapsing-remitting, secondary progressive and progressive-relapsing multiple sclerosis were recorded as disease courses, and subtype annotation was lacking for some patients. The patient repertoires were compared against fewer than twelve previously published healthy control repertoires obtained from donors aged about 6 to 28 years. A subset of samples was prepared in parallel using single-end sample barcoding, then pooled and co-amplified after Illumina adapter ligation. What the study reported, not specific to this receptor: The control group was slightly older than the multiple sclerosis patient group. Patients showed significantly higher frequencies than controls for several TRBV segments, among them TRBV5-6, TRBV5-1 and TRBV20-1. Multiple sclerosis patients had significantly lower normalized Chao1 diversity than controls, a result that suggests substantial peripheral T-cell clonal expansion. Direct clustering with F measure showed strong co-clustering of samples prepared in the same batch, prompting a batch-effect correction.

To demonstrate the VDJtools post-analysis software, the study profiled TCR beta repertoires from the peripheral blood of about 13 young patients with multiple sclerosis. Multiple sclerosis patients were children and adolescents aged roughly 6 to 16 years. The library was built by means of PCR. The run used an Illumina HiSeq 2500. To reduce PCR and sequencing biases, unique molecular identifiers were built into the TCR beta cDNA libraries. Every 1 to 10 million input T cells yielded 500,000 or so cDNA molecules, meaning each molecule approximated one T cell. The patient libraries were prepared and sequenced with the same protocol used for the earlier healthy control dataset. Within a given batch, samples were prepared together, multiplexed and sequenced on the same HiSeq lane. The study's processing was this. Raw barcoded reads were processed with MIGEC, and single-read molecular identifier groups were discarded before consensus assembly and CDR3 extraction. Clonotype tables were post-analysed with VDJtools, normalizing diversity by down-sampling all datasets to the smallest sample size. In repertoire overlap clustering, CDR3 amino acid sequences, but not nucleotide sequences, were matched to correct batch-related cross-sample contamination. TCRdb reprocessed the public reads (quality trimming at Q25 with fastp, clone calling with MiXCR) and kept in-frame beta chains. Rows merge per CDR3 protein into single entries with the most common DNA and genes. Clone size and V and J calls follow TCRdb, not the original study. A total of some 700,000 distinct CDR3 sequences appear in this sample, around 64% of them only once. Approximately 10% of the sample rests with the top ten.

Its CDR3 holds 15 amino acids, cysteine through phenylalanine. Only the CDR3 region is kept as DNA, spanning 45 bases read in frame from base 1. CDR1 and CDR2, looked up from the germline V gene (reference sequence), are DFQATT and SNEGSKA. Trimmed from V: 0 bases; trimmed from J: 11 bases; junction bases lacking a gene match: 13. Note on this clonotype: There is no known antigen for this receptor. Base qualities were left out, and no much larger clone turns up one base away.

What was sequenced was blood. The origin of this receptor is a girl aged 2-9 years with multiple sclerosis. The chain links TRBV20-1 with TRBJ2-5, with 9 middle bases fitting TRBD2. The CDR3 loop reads CSARDGIAGELKQYF. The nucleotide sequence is TGCAGTGCTAGAGATGGGATAGCGGGAGAATTGAAGCAGTACTTC.